Below are 4 T cell receptor beta chains sequenced from a single sample in a study of cytomegalovirus exposure and HLA in healthy donors. The table came from immunoSEQ multiplex PCR; TCRdb's copy has only in-frame clones and leaves some out. The profile shows around 150,000 clones, around four fifths of them singletons. Sequencing was done on a sample of PBMCs. The receptors stem from a man aged 25 to 40 in good health and CMV-seropositive.

This chain connects TRBV7-2 to TRBJ1-5; no definite D call. The CDR3 loop spans 13 amino acids. Trimming took 2 bases from V and 7 from J, leaving 9 bases between them. Germline V gives CDR1 SGHTA, CDR2 FQGNSA. The CDR3 region is CASSLFPRQPQHF. CDR3 DNA sequence: TGTGCCAGCAGCTTATTTCCCCGGCAGCCCCAGCATTTT.

J is TRBJ1-6 and V is TRBV6-5; 7 bases fit TRBD1. The CDR3 covers 15 residues. J gave up 6 bases and V 6 bases, and 8 bases lay outside the gene matches. Germline V gene data show CDR1 as MNHEY and CDR2 as SVGAGI. The CDR3 nucleotides are TGTGCCAGCAGGCGCGGGACAGCAGCTAATTCACCCCTCCACTTT. The encoded protein is CASRRGTAANSPLHF.

The chain couples TRBV2 to TRBJ1-2; D is possibly TRBD1 (5 bases). V lost 5 bases, J lost 3 bases, and 16 bases lay in between. Germline V gene lookup returns CDR1 SNHLY and CDR2 FYNNEI. This CDR3 contains 15 residues. The CDR3 is CASSLYRGNDYGYTF. The DNA of the CDR3 is TGTGCCAGCAGTCTCTATCGGGGGAACGACTATGGCTACACCTTC.

This clone was seen just once. The J gene is TRBJ2-5, the V gene TRBV27; 7 positions agree with TRBD1. Germline V CDR1 and CDR2: MNHEY, SMNVEV (reference sequence). The V and J ends lost 5 bases and 4 bases, in that order; junction bases with no gene match: 7. The CDR3 totals 14 residues. CDR3 in DNA: TGTGCCAGCAGTGCACTAGGGGGCACAGAGACCCAGTACTTC. Amino acid sequence: CASSALGGTETQYF.